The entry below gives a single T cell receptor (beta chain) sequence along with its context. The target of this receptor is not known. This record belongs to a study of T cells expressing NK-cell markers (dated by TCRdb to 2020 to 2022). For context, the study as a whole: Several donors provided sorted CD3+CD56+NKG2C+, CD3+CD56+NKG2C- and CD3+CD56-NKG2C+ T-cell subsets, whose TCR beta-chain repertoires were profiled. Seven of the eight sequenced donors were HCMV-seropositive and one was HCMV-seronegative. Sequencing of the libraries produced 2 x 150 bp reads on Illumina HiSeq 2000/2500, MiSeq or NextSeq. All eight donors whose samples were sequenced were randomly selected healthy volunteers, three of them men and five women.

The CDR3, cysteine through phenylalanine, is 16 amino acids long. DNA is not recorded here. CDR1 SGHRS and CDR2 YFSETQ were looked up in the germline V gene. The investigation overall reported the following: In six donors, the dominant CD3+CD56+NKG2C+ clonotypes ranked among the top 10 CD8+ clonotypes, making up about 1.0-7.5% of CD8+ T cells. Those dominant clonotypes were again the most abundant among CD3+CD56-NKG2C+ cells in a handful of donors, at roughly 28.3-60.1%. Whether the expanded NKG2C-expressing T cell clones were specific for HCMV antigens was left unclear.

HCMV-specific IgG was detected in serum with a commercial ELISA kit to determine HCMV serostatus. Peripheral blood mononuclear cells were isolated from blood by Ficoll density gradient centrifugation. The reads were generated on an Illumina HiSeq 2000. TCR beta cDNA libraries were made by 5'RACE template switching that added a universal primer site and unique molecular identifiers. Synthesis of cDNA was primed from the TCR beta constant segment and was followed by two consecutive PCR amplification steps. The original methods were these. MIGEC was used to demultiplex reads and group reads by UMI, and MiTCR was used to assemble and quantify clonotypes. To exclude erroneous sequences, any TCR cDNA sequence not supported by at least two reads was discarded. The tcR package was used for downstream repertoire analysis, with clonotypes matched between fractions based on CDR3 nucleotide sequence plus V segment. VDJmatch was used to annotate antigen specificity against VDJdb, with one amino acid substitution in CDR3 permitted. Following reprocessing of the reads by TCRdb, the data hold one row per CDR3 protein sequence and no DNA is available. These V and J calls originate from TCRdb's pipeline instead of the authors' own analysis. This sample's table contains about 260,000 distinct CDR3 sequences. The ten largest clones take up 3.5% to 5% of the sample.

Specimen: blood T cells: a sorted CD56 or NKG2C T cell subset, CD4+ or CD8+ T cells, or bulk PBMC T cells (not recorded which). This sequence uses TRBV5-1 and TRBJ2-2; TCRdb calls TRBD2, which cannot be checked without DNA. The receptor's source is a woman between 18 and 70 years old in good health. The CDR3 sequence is CASSSRTSGNTGELFF. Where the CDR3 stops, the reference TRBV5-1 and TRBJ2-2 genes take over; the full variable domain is KAGVTQTPRYLIKTRGQQVTLSCSPISGHRSVSWYQQTPGQGLQFLFEYFSETQRNKGNFPGRFSGRQFSNSRSEMNVSTLELGDSALYLCASSSRTSGNTGELFFGEGSRLTVL.